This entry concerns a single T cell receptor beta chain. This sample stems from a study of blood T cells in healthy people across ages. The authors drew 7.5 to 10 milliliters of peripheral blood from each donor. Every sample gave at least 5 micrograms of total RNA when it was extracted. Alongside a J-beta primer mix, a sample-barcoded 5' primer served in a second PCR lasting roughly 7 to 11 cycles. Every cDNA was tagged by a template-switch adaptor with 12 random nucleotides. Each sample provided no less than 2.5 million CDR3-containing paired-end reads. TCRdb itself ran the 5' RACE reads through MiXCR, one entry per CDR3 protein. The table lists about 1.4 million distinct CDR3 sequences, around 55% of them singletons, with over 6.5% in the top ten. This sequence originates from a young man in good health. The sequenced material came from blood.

The CDR3 sequence is CASSRWGDEKLFF. In nucleotides, the CDR3 is TGTGCCAGCAGCCGCTGGGGGGATGAAAAACTGTTTTTT. The V and J genes are TRBV7-9 and TRBJ1-4; D is possibly TRBD1 (5 bases). The germline V gene encodes CDR1 SEHNR and CDR2 FQNEAQ (reference sequence). The length of the CDR3 is 13 residues. V lost 5 bases, J lost 6 bases, and 10 bases lay in between.